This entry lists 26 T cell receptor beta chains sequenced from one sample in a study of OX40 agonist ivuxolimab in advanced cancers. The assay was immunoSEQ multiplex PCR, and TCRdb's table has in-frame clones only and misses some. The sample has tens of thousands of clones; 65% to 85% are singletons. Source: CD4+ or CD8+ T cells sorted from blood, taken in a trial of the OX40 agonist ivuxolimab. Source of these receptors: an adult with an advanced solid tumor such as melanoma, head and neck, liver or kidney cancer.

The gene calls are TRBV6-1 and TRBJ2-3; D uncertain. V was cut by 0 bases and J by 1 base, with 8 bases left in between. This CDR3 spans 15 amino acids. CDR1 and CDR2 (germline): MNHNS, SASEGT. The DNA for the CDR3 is TGTGCCAGCAGTGAAGCGCGCTTTGGCACAGATACGCAGTATTTT. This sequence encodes CASSEARFGTDTQYF.

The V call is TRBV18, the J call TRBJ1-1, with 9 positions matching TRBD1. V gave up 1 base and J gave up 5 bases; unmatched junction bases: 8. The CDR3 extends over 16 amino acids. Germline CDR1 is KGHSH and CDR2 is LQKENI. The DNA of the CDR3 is TGTGCCAGCTCACCACAAGGGACAGGGATTGATACTGAAGCTTTCTTT. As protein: CASSPQGTGIDTEAFF.

Written as DNA, the CDR3 is TGTGCCAGCAGTTTAAATCAGCCCCAGCATTTT. Translation: CASSLNQPQHF. This chain uses TRBV28 with TRBJ1-5; the D is unclear. The CDR3 is 11 amino acids. The ends were cut back, 2 bases at V and 4 bases at J, with 0 bases in the middle. CDR1 MDHEN and CDR2 SYDVKM come from the germline V gene.

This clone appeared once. The CDR3 region is CATSRGGASDTQYF. The CDR3 nucleotides are TGTGCCACCAGCAGGGGGGGGGCTTCTGATACGCAGTATTTT. The chain is built from TRBV15 and TRBJ2-3, with D perhaps matching TRBD2 (7 bases). The germline gives CDR1 LNHNV, CDR2 YYDKDF (reference sequence). This CDR3 is built from 14 residues. Between the trimmed V and J ends, which lost 3 bases and 6 bases, there was a span of 13 bases.

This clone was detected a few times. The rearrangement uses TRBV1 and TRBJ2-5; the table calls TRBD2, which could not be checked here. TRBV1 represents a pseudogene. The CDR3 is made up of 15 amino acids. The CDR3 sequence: CTSRRRLAGMETQYF. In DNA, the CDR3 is TGCACCAGCAGACGCAGACTAGCGGGGATGGAGACCCAGTACTTC.

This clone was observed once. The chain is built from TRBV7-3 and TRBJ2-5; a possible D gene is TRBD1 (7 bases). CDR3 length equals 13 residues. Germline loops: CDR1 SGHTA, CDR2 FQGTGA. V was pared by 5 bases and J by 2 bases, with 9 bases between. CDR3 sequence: CASSAGQQETQYF. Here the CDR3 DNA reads TGTGCCAGCAGCGCGGGACAGCAAGAGACCCAGTACTTC.

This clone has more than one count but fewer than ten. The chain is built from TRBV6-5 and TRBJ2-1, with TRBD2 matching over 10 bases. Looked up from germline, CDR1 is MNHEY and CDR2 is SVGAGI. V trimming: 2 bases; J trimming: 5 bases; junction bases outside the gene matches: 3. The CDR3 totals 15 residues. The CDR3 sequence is CASSYELAGNNEQFF. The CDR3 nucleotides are TGTGCCAGCAGTTACGAACTAGCGGGGAACAATGAGCAGTTCTTC.

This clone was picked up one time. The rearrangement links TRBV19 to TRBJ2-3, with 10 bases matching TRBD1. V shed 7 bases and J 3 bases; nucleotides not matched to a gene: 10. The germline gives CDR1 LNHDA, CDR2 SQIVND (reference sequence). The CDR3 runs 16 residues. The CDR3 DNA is TGTGCCAGTACCGACAGGGGGCGAAGGGGGACAGATACGCAGTATTTT. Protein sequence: CASTDRGRRGTDTQYF.

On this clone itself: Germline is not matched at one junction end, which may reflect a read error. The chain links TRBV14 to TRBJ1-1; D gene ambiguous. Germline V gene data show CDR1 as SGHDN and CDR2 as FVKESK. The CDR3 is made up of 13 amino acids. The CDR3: CASSKESRTEAFF. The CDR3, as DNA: TGTGCCAGCAGCAAAGAGAGTAGGACTGAAGCTTTCTTT.

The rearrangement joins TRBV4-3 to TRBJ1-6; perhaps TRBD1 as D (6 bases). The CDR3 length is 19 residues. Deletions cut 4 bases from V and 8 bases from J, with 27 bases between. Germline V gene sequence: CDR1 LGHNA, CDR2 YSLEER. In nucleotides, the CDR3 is TGCGCCAGCAGCCCCTCGGGGGCCCCAGGGACGGATGATTATTCACCCCTCCACTTT. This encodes CASSPSGAPGTDDYSPLHF.

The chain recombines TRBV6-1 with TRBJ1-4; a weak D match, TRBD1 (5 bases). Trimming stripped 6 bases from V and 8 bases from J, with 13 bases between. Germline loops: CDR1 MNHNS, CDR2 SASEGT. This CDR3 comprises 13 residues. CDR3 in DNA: TGTGCCAGCAGAAAAGGGGCGCGGGAAAAACTGTTTTTT. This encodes CASRKGAREKLFF.

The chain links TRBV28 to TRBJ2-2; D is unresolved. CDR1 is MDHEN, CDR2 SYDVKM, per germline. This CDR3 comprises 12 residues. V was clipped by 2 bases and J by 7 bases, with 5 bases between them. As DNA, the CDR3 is TGTGCCAGCAGTTTAGCATTCGGGGAGCTGTTTTTT. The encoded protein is CASSLAFGELFF.

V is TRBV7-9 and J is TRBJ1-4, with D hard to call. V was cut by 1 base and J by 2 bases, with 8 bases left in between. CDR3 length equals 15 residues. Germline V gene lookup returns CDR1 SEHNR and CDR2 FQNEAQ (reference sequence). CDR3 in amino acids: CASSLEIGTNEKLFF. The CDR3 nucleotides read TGTGCCAGCAGCTTAGAGATCGGGACTAATGAAAAACTGTTTTTT.

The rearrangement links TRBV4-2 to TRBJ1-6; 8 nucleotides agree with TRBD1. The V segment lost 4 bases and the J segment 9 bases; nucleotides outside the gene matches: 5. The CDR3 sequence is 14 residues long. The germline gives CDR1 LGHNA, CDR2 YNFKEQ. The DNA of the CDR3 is TGTGCCAGCAGCCCGACAGGGGTAGGTTCACCCCTCCACTTT. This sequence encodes CASSPTGVGSPLHF.

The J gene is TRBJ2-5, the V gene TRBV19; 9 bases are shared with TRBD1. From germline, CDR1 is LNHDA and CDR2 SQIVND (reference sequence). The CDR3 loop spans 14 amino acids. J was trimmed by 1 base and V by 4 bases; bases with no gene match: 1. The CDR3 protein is CASSRDRAQETQYF. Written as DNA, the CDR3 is TGTGCCAGTAGTAGGGACAGGGCCCAAGAGACCCAGTACTTC.

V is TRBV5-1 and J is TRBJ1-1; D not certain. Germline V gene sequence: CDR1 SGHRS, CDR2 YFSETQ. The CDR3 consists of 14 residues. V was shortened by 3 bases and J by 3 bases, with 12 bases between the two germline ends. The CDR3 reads CASSSTAGDTEAFF. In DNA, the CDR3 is TGCGCCAGCAGCTCGACGGCAGGAGACACTGAAGCTTTCTTT.

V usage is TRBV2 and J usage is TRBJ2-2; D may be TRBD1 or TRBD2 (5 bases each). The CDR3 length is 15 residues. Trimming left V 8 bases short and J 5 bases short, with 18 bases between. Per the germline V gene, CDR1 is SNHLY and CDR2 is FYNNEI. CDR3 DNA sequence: TGTGCCAGCCTAAGGCAGGGACCGGGGACCGGGGAGCTGTTTTTT. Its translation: CASLRQGPGTGELFF. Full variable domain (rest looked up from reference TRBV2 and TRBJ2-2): EPEVTQTPSHQVTQMGQEVILRCVPISNHLYFYWYRQILGQKVEFLVSFYNNEISEKSEIFDDQFSVERPDGSNFTLKIRSTKLEDSAMYFCASLRQGPGTGELFFGEGSRLTVL.

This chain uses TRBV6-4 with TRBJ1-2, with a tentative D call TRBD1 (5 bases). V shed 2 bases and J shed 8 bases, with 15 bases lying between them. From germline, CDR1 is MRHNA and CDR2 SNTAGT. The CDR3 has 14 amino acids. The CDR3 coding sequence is TGTGCCAGCAGTGACCTACCAGGGACGAGAGGCTACACCTTC. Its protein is CASSDLPGTRGYTF.

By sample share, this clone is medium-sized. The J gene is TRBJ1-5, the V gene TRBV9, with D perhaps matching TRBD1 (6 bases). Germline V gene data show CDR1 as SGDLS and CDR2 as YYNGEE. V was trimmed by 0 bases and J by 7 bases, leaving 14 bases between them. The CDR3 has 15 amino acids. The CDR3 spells CASSVGVGRGQPQHF. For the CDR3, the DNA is TGTGCCAGCAGCGTAGGCGTGGGGAGGGGGCAGCCCCAGCATTTT.

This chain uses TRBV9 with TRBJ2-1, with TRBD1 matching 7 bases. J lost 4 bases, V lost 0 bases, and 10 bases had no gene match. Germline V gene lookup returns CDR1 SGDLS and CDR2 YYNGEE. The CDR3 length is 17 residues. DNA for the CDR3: TGTGCCAGCAGCGTAGATTTAGGACAGGCGCTATACAATGAGCAGTTCTTC. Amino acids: CASSVDLGQALYNEQFF.

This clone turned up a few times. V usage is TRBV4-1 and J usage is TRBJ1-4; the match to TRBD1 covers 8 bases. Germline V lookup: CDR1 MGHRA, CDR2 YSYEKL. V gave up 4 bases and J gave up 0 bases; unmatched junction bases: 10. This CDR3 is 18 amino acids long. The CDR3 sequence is CASSLRDRFRATNEKLFF. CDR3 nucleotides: TGCGCCAGCAGCCTCCGGGACAGGTTTCGAGCAACTAATGAAAAACTGTTTTTT.

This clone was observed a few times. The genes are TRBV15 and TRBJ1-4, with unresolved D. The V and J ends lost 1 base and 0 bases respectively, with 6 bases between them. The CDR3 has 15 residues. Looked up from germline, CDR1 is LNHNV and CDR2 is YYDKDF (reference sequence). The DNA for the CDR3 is TGTGCCACCAGCAGAGTCCGGGCAACTAATGAAAAACTGTTTTTT. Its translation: CATSRVRATNEKLFF.

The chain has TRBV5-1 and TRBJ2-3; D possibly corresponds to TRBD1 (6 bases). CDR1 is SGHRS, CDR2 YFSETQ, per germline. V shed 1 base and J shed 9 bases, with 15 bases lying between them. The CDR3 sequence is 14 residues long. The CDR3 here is CASSLTPNRETQYF. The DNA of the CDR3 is TGCGCCAGCAGCTTGACCCCGAACAGGGAGACGCAGTATTTT. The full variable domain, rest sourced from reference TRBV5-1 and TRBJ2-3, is KAGVTQTPRYLIKTRGQQVTLSCSPISGHRSVSWYQQTPGQGLQFLFEYFSETQRNKGNFPGRFSGRQFSNSRSEMNVSTLELGDSALYLCASSLTPNRETQYFGPGTRLTVL.

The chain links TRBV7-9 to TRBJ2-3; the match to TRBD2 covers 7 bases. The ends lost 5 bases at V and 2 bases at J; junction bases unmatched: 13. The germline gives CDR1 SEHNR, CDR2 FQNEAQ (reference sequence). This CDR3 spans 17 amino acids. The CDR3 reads CASSPSTTAGVTDTQYF. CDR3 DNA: TGTGCCAGCAGCCCATCCACGACGGCGGGGGTCACAGATACGCAGTATTTT.

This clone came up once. The CDR3 loop reads CASSAGQGTVTQYF. The CDR3 DNA reads as TGTGCCAGCAGCGCCGGACAGGGAACGGTGACCCAGTACTTC. V is TRBV5-4 and J is TRBJ2-5, with 8 bases aligning to TRBD1. The CDR3 sequence is 14 residues long. J lost 7 bases, V lost 4 bases, and 9 bases had no gene match. Germline loops: CDR1 SGHNT, CDR2 YYREEE (reference sequence).

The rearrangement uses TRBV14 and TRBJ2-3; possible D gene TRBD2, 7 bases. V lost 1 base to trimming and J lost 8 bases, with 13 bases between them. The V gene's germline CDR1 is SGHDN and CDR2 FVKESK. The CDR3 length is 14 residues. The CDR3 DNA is TGTGCCAGCAGCCAAGGGGGGGGCGTTGGTACGCAGTATTTT. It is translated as CASSQGGGVGTQYF. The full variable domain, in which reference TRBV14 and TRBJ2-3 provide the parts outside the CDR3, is EAGVTQFPSHSVIEKGQTVTLRCDPISGHDNLYWYRRVMGKEIKFLLHFVKESKQDESGMPNNRFLAERTGGTYSTLKVQPAELEDSGVYFCASSQGGGVGTQYFGPGTRLTVL.